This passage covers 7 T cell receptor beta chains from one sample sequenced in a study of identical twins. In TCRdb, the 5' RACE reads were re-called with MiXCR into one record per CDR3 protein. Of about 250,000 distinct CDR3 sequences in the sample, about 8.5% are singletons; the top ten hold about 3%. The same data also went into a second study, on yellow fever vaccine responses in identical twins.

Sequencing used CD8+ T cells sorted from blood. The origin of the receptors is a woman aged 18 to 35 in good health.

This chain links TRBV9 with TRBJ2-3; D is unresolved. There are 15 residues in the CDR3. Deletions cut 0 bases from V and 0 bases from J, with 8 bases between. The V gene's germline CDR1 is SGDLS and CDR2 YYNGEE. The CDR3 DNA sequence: TGTGCCAGCAGCGTAGAGATAGCCAGCACAGATACGCAGTATTTT. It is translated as CASSVEIASTDTQYF.

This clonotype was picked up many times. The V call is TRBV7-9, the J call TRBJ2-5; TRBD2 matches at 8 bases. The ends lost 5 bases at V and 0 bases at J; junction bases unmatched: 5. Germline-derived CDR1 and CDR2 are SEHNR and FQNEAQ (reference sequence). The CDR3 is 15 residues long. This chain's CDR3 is CASSEWRGDQETQYF. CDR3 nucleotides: TGTGCCAGCAGCGAGTGGCGGGGGGACCAAGAGACCCAGTACTTC.

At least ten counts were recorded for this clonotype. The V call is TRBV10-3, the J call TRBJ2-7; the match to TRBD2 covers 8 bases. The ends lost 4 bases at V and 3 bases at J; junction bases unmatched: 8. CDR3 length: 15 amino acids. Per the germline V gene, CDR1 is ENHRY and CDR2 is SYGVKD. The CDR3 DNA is TGTGCCATCAGTGGTGATAGCGGGGTTCTCTACGAGCAGTACTTC. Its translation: CAISGDSGVLYEQYF.

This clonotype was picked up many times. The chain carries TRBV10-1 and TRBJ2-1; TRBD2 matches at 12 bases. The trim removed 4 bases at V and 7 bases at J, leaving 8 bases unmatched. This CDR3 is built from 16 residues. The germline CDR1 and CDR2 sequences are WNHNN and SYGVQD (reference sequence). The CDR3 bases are TGCGCCAGCAGTGGACCGACTAGCGGGGGCCGGAATGAGCAGTTCTTC. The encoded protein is CASSGPTSGGRNEQFF.

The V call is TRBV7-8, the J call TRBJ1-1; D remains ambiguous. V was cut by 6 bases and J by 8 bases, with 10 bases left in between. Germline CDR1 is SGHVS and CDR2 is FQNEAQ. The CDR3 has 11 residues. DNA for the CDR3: TGTGCCAGCAGACTAGGACGGGAAGCTTTCTTT. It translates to CASRLGREAFF.

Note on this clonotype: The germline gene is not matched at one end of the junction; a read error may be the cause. Written as DNA, the CDR3 is TGTGCCACCAGTTCGGGCTTAATCAGCTCCTACGAGCAGTACTTC. Amino acid sequence: CATSSGLISSYEQYF. The rearrangement joins TRBV28 to TRBJ2-7; D not resolved. CDR1 and CDR2 (germline): MDHEN, SYDVKM. The CDR3 spans 15 residues.

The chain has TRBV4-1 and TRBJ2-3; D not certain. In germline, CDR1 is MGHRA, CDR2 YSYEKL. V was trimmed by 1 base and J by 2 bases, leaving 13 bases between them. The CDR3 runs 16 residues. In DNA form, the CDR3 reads TGCGCCAGCAGCCAAGGGCTCGTGGTTCCCACAGATACGCAGTATTTT. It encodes CASSQGLVVPTDTQYF.